This T cell receptor (beta chain) was sequenced for a study of cytomegalovirus exposure and HLA in healthy donors. About this clone: What it binds is not known.

Overall study findings and caveats: Excluded were some V segments that proved indistinguishable, including TRBV6-2 and TRBV6-3. Testing in vitro showed a few CMV-associated chains specific for CMV antigens.

Per the germline V gene, CDR1 is SGHVS and CDR2 is FQNEAQ. The germline V and J ends were trimmed by 0 bases and 2 bases, with 14 bases remaining between them. The CDR3 loop spans 17 amino acids. Both 60 Vbeta primers and 13 Jbeta primers went into the PCR. In the original workflow: A later analysis counted roughly 74 million unique TCR beta chains, 9.5 million to 12 million shared. Sequencing was performed with immunoSEQ multiplex PCR; in TCRdb, only in-frame clones are kept and a portion is missing. V, J and clone size derive from that table, while D and trimming were established from the DNA sequence. This table holds around 200,000 clones, around four fifths found once.

The sequenced sample consisted of PBMCs. The rearrangement links TRBV7-8 to TRBJ1-5, with a weak D call TRBD1 (6 bases). The clonotype comes from a woman in her forties in good health and CMV-seronegative. CDR3 bases: TGTGCCAGCAGCTTAGCCAACAGGGAAGTTGGCAATCAGCCCCAGCATTTT. Translation gives CASSLANREVGNQPQHF. Full variable domain (outside the CDR3, taken from reference TRBV7-8 and TRBJ1-5): GAGVSQSPRYKVAKRGQDVALRCDPISGHVSLFWYQQALGQGPEFLTYFQNEAQLDKSGLPSDRFFAERPEGSVSTLKIQRTQQEDSAVYLCASSLANREVGNQPQHFGDGTRLSIL.